This T cell receptor (beta chain) comes out of a study of blood T cell repertoires in COVID-19. Across the whole study: Sites across the United States, Italy and Spain contributed samples from acute and convalescent COVID-19. PBMCs, B-cell-depleted T cells, or T cells were the source of the cDNA or gDNA that made up the material.

Germline V gene data show CDR1 as SEHNR and CDR2 as FQNEAQ (reference sequence). V lost 5 bases to trimming and J lost 8 bases; unmatched junction nucleotides: 5. The CDR3 contains 12 residues. Original processing notes: Estimation of nucleated cell counts was performed using reference gene primer amplification. Using immunoSEQ multiplex PCR, the repertoire was profiled, and TCRdb retains in-frame clones only, with some absent. V and J calls and clone size are copied from that table; D and trimming were computed from the DNA. The data contain 200,000 or so clones, roughly 84% of them singletons. Material: peripheral blood. This TCR came from a man aged 45-60 years who had recovered from COVID-19. The rearrangement links TRBV7-9 to TRBJ2-7; TRBD1 matches at 8 bases. The CDR3 sequence is CASSRDRKKQYF. CDR3 nucleotides: TGTGCCAGCAGCCGGGACAGGAAGAAGCAGTACTTC.